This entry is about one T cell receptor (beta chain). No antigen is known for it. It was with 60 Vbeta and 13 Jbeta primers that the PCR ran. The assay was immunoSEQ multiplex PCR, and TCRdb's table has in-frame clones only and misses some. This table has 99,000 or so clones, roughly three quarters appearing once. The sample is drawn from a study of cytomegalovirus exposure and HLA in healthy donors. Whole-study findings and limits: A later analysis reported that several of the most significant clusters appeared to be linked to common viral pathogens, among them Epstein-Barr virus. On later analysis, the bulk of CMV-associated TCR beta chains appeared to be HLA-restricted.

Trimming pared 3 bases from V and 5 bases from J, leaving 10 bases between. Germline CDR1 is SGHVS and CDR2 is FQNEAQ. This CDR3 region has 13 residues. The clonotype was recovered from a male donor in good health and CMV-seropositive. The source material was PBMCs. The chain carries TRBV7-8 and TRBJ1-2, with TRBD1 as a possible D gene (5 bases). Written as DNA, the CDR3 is TGTGCCAGCAGCTTTGGGGCAGAGTATGGCTACACCTTC. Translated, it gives CASSFGAEYGYTF. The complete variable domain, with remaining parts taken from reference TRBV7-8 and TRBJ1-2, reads GAGVSQSPRYKVAKRGQDVALRCDPISGHVSLFWYQQALGQGPEFLTYFQNEAQLDKSGLPSDRFFAERPEGSVSTLKIQRTQQEDSAVYLCASSFGAEYGYTFGSGTRLTVV.